This entry describes one T cell receptor (beta chain). Its antigen remains unidentified. Nothing much larger sits one base from this clone, and base qualities are not available. The data were taken from a study of cytomegalovirus exposure and HLA in healthy donors (dated by TCRdb to between 2016 and 2019). Concerning the study at large: The 650 to 800 repertoires of the first cohort and the 110 or so validation repertoires were produced on the same platform, according to a later analysis. Along with the roughly 610-subject first cohort, a separate validation cohort of over a hundred different subjects was used. The study aimed to test whether cataloging public T cell receptors could reveal signatures of past pathogen exposure. To predict cytomegalovirus infection status, the study combined high-throughput TCR immunosequencing, statistical association of individual TCRs with disease status, and machine learning.

What the research found in general, with its limitations: The study gave a list of about 170 TCR beta chains associated with cytomegalovirus. While some public TCRs were present in many individuals, most TCR sequences turned up only very rarely across donors. The classifier was reported to diagnose cytomegalovirus status with high specificity and sensitivity in both the original and validation cohorts. Subsequent analysis determined that TCRs grouped into clusters in the first cohort also showed a tendency toward co-occurrence across the 130 or so validation repertoires, and roughly 94% of cluster scores exceeded 0. All 120 or so repertoires were used to score co-occurrence in the validation cohort in a later analysis, because that analysis had no HLA typing for the cohort. It was suggested by the authors that the approach could potentially be generalized to other disease states and immunological phenotypes. In vitro tests confirmed that a few of the cytomegalovirus-associated TCR beta chains recognize cytomegalovirus antigens.

The junction shows trimming of 5 bases on V and 10 bases on J, plus 18 bases between the germline ends. The CDR3 goes from the cysteine to the phenylalanine over 14 residues. Here the CDR3 DNA is all that survives: 42 bases in frame from base 1. CDR1 and CDR2 are drawn from the germline V gene (reference sequence): SEHNR, FQNEAQ. The donors belonged to the validation cohort of 120 subjects, which was separate from the roughly 670-subject first cohort. The library relied on the immunoSEQ multiplex PCR assay. The study's processing was this. A statistical classification framework was built for diagnosing cytomegalovirus status from the catalog of TCR beta chain sequences. As stored in TCRdb, this immuneACCESS dataset retains in-frame rearrangements with V and J assigned. A fraction of the clones does not appear; measured against another copy, unresolved V genes explain less than half of the discrepancy, and the remainder lacks a known reason. That table furnishes V, J and clone size, whereas the DNA furnished D and trimming. The sample data list about 110,000 clones, and roughly 87% of these were observed just once. Around 1.8% of the sample lies in the top ten.

The sample consisted of PBMCs. The chain uses TRBV7-9 and TRBJ2-1; TRBD2 is a possible D gene, resting on 6 matching bases. The TCR sequence derives from a woman aged 18-29 years in good health and CMV-seronegative. The encoded CDR3 is CASSDGPSGGEQFF. At the DNA level, the sequence is TGTGCCAGCAGCGACGGGCCCTCTGGGGGGGAGCAGTTCTTC. The variable domain in full, with residues beyond the CDR3 obtained from the reference TRBV7-9 and TRBJ2-1 genes, is DTGVSQNPRHKITKRGQNVTFRCDPISEHNRLYWYRQTLGQGPEFLTYFQNEAQLEKSRLLSDRFSAERPKGSFSTLEIQRTEQGDSAMYLCASSDGPSGGEQFFGPGTRLTVL.